This T cell receptor beta chain stems from a study of identical twins. With no exceptions, donors were healthy Caucasians. Germline assignment: CDR1 DFQATT and CDR2 SNEGSKA (reference sequence). V lost 5 bases and J lost 1, with 15 bases in between. The CDR3 length is 15 residues. About this clonotype itself: Its antigen remains unidentified.

A universal primer site arose from template switching, and cDNA bore unique molecular identifiers. MiXCR, run by TCRdb on the 5' RACE reads, gives a single entry per CDR3 protein. Of 540,000 or so distinct CDR3 sequences listed, under 25% are singletons. Study-level findings and limits: Insertion counts were lower in abundant cord blood beta clonotypes, a trend that memory repertoires did not show. The same donors were not followed; conclusions instead depended on cross-sectional statistical analysis.

These data are also associated with another study on yellow fever vaccine responses in identical twins.

The sequenced sample consisted of CD4+ T cells sorted from blood. The chain recombines TRBV20-1 with TRBJ2-4; TRBD2 might be the D (5 bases). The TCR was taken from a woman aged 18-29 years in good health. The chain's CDR3 is CSAQWARDAKNIQYF. The CDR3 DNA is TGCAGTGCTCAGTGGGCCCGGGATGCCAAAAACATTCAGTACTTC.